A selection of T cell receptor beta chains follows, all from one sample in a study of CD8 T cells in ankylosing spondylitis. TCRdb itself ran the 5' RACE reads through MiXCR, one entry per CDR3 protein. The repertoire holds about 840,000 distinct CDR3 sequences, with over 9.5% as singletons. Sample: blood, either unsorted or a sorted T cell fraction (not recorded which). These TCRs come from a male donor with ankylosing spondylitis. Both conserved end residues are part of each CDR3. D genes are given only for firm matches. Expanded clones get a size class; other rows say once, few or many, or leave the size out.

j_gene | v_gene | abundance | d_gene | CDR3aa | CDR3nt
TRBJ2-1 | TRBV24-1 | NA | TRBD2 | CATTQKGLAGKSKNEQFF | TGTGCCACCACACAGAAGGGGCTAGCGGGGAAGTCCAAAAATGAGCAGTTCTTC
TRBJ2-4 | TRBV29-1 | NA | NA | CSVESSAGSGIQYF | TGCAGCGTTGAATCCTCCGCAGGGAGCGGCATTCAGTACTTC
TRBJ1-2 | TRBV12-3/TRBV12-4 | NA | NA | CASSFHTGVTGGYTF | TGTGCCAGCAGTTTCCATACCGGTGTGACGGGTGGCTACACCTTC
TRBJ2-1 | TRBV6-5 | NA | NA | CASSWYGYDNEQFF | TGTGCCAGCAGTTGGTACGGATATGACAATGAGCAGTTCTTC
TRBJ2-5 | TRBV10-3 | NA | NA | CAISARETQYF | TGTGCCATCAGTGCTCGGGAGACCCAGTACTTC
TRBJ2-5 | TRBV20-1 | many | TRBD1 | CSQLGDRETQYF | TGCAGCCAACTGGGGGACAGGGAGACCCAGTACTTC
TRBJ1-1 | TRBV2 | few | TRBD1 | CASREQGASNTEAFF | TGTGCCAGCAGGGAACAGGGGGCTTCGAACACTGAAGCTTTCTTT
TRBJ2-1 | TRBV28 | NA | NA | CASSLYQAMSSYNEQFF | TGTGCCAGCAGTTTATACCAGGCGATGAGCTCCTACAATGAGCAGTTCTTC
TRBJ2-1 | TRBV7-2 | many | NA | CASSLGLPTYNEQFF | TGTGCCAGCAGCTTAGGGCTTCCAACTTACAATGAGCAGTTCTTC
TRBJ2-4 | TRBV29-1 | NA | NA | CSVSNPGHQSF | TGCAGCGTCTCAAACCCGGGACACCAGTCTTTC
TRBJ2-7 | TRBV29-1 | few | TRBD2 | CSVERLAGVAEQYF | TGCAGCGTTGAAAGGCTAGCGGGAGTCGCCGAGCAGTACTTC
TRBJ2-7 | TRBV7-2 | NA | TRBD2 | CASSPRAGDSYEQYF | TGTGCCAGCAGCCCCCGAGCGGGGGACTCCTACGAGCAGTACTTC
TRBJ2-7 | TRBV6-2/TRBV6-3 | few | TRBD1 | CASSLGLGTGSSYEQYF | TGTGCCAGCAGTTTGGGGTTAGGGACAGGGAGCTCCTACGAGCAGTACTTC
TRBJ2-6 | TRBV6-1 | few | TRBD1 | CASSRDRLASVVLTF | TGTGCCAGCAGTAGGGACAGGCTAGCCTCGGTCGTCCTGACTTTC
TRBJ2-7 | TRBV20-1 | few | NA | CSASAQAPLLVVHYEQYF | TGCAGTGCGTCGGCACAGGCGCCTCTGTTAGTAGTCCACTACGAGCAGTACTTC
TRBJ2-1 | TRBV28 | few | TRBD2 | CASSSPVRLAGDYEQFF | TGTGCCAGCAGTTCCCCAGTGCGGCTAGCGGGAGACTATGAGCAGTTCTTC
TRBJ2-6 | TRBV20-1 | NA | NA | CSARLSGSGANVLTF | TGCAGTGCTAGATTATCGGGGTCTGGGGCCAACGTCCTGACTTTC
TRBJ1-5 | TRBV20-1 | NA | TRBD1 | CSAFRGNQPQHF | TGCAGTGCTTTCAGGGGGAATCAGCCCCAGCATTTT
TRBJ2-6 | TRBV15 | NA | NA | CATSRGSVSGANVLTF | TGTGCCACCAGCAGGGGATCGGTCTCTGGGGCCAACGTCCTGACTTTC
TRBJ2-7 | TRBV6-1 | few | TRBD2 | CASSELLAGSYEQYF | TGTGCCAGCAGTGAGCTACTAGCGGGGTCCTACGAGCAGTACTTC
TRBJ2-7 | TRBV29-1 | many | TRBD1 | CSVQETGGGEQYF | TGCAGCGTTCAGGAGACAGGGGGAGGCGAGCAGTACTTC
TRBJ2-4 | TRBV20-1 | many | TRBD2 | CSARDTGGKENIQYF | TGCAGTGCTAGAGATACGGGGGGGAAGGAAAACATTCAGTACTTC
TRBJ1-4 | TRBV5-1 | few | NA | CASSLYPELATNEKLFF | TGCGCCAGCAGCTTGTACCCAGAGCTTGCAACTAATGAAAAACTGTTTTTT
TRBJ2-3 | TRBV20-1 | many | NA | CSARDELGTDTQYF | TGCAGTGCTAGAGATGAATTAGGCACAGATACGCAGTATTTT
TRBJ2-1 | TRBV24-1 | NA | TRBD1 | CATSDPGTGQYNEQFF | TGTGCCACCAGTGATCCCGGGACAGGCCAGTACAATGAGCAGTTCTTC
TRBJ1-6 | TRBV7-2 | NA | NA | CASRSVASSYNSPLHF | TGTGCCAGCAGGTCCGTGGCAAGCTCCTATAATTCACCCCTCCACTTT
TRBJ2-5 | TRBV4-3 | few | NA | CASSTIFGTQYF | TGCGCCAGCAGTACTATCTTCGGGACCCAGTACTTC
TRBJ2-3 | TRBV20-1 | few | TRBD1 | CSARVTGGWGDTQYF | TGCAGTGCTAGAGTAACAGGGGGCTGGGGAGATACGCAGTATTTT
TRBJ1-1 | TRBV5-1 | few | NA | CASSTGTGPGTEAFF | TGCGCCAGCAGCACGGGTACGGGGCCCGGCACTGAAGCTTTCTTT